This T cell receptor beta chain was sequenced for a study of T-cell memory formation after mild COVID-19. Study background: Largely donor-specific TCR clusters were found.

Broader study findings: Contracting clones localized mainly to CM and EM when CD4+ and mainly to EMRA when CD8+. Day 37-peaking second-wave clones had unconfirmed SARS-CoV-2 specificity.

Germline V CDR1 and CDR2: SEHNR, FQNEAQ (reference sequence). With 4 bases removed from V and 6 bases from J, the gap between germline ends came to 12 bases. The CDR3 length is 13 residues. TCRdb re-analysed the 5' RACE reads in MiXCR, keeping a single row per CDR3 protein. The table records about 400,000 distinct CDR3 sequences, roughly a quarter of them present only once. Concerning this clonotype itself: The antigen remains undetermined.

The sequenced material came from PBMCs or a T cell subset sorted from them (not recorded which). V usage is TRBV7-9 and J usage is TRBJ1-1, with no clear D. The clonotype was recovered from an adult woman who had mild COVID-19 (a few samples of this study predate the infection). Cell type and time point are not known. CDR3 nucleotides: TGTGCCAGCAGCTGGCCGGGGATGGCTGAAGCTTTCTTT. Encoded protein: CASSWPGMAEAFF.